A single sample is the source of the 13 T cell receptor beta chains below, sequenced in a study of blood T cells in healthy people across ages. A J-beta primer mix and a sample-barcoded 5' primer were used in a second PCR of roughly 7 to 12 cycles. TCRdb analysed the 5' RACE reads with MiXCR anew, one entry per CDR3 protein. The sample lists roughly 1,500,000 distinct CDR3 sequences, about 32% occurring once. What was sequenced was blood. The receptors were sampled from a young woman in good health.

The chain combines TRBV5-6 with TRBJ2-5; TRBD1 matches at 7 bases. The J call could be wrong; TRBJ2-7 is a better fit for the DNA end. Germline loops: CDR1 SGHDT, CDR2 YYEEEE. This CDR3 is built from 14 residues. Here the CDR3 reads CASSFRTGRDEQYF. In nucleotides, the CDR3 is TGTGCCAGCAGCTTTCGGACAGGAAGGGACGAGCAGTACTTC.

This chain uses TRBV2 with TRBJ1-1; 11 bases align to TRBD1. Germline values: CDR1 SNHLY, CDR2 FYNNEI. Trimming took 6 bases from V and 0 from J; bases not matched to a gene: 9. The CDR3 sequence is 17 residues long. This CDR3 reads CASRPGQGDLMNTEAFF. CDR3 bases: TGTGCCAGCAGACCGGGACAGGGGGACCTCATGAACACTGAAGCTTTCTTT.

This clonotype is a singleton in its sample. This rearrangement joins TRBV20-1 to TRBJ2-1; maybe TRBD1 (6 bases). The CDR3 runs to 14 residues. The germline V and J ends were trimmed by 5 bases and 3 bases, with 14 bases remaining between them. From germline, CDR1 is DFQATT and CDR2 SNEGSKA (reference sequence). The CDR3 nucleotides are TGCAGTGCTCGAGCCGGGACACACTACAATGAGCAGTTCTTC. It is translated as CSARAGTHYNEQFF.

The chain carries TRBV20-1 and TRBJ2-1; 7 nucleotides align to TRBD2. This CDR3 has 17 amino acids. Losses at the gene ends were 0 bases for V and 1 base for J; bases not matched to a gene: 9. Germline V gene sequence: CDR1 DFQATT, CDR2 SNEGSKA (reference sequence). CDR3 DNA sequence: TGCAGTGCTAGAGATCTTGGCGGGAGCAAGTCCTACAATGAGCAGTTCTTC. Its translation is CSARDLGGSKSYNEQFF.

This clonotype turned up a few times. The CDR3 DNA sequence: TGTGCCACTTACCAGGGTCGAGAGACCCAGTACTTC. Amino acid sequence: CATYQGRETQYF. The V and J genes are TRBV28 and TRBJ2-5; D is perhaps TRBD1 (5 bases). Looked up from germline, CDR1 is MDHEN and CDR2 is SYDVKM. Between the trimmed V and J ends, which lost 10 bases and 4 bases, there was a span of 13 bases. The CDR3 is 12 amino acids.

The J gene is TRBJ1-2, the V gene TRBV25-1; D gene unclear. This CDR3 contains 12 residues. V was trimmed by 1 base and J by 7 bases, leaving 7 bases between them. Germline V gene lookup returns CDR1 MGHDK and CDR2 SYGVNS. In DNA, the CDR3 is TGTGCCAGCAGTGAATTTAATGCTGGCTACACCTTC. Translation: CASSEFNAGYTF.

This clonotype was seen a handful of times. The chain has TRBV2 and TRBJ1-1, with D hard to call. The CDR3 sequence is 14 residues long. Germline V lookup: CDR1 SNHLY, CDR2 FYNNEI. Deletions cut 4 bases from V and 1 base from J, with 10 bases between. The CDR3 DNA follows: TGTGCCAGCAGTGTTACAAAGAAGAACACTGAAGCTTTCTTT. It specifies CASSVTKKNTEAFF.

This clonotype turned up a few times. The V call is TRBV7-9, the J call TRBJ2-5; 11 nucleotides align to TRBD2. J lost 0 bases, V lost 2 bases, and 8 bases had no gene match. The length of the CDR3 is 18 residues. Germline CDR1 reads SEHNR; CDR2 reads FQNEAQ (reference sequence). The CDR3 sequence: CASSLLSSGGTNQETQYF. The DNA of the CDR3 is TGTGCCAGCAGCTTACTTTCTAGCGGGGGGACAAACCAAGAGACCCAGTACTTC. The whole variable domain, filled in from reference TRBV7-9 and TRBJ2-5, reads DTGVSQNPRHKITKRGQNVTFRCDPISEHNRLYWYRQTLGQGPEFLTYFQNEAQLEKSRLLSDRFSAERPKGSFSTLEIQRTEQGDSAMYLCASSLLSSGGTNQETQYFGPGTRLLVL.

V usage is TRBV21-1 and J usage is TRBJ1-6. TRBV21-1 is a recognized pseudogene. This CDR3 is built from 15 residues. CDR3 nucleotides: TGTGCCAGCAGGGCACATAGGACCTATAATTCACCCCTCCACTTT. Its translation: CASRAHRTYNSPLHF.

J is TRBJ1-2 and V is TRBV27; D is undetermined. CDR3 size: 15 residues. Per germline, CDR1 MNHEY and CDR2 SMNVEV (reference sequence). The germline V and J ends were trimmed by 0 bases and 4 bases, with 12 bases remaining between them. The CDR3 DNA reads as TGTGCCAGCAGTTTATCGGCCGGGGTAATCTATGGCTACACCTTC. This encodes CASSLSAGVIYGYTF.

The chain uses TRBV5-5 and TRBJ1-5; D is unresolved. Germline V CDR1 and CDR2: SGHKS, YYEKEE (reference sequence). The CDR3 contains 13 residues. The ends were cut back, 2 bases at V and 4 bases at J, with 7 bases in the middle. The CDR3 nucleotides read TGTGCCAGCAGCTTCTGGCCGAATCAGCCCCAGCATTTT. It specifies CASSFWPNQPQHF.

The genes are TRBV28 and TRBJ2-7, with TRBD1 matching 7 bases. The germline V gene encodes CDR1 MDHEN and CDR2 SYDVKM. The length of the CDR3 is 13 residues. The junction had 11 bases not matched to a gene; V was cut back by 10 bases and J by 5 bases. This chain's CDR3 is CATRGEGANEQYF. The CDR3 coding sequence is TGTGCCACCCGCGGCGAGGGGGCGAACGAGCAGTACTTC.

This clonotype turned up a few times. The chain is built from TRBV12-3 or TRBV12-4 and TRBJ2-3; D gene unclear. V was clipped by 6 bases and J by 6 bases, with 10 bases between them. CDR3 length: 12 amino acids. The DNA for the CDR3 is TGTGCCAGCAGGTCTTCTTGGGATACGCAGTATTTT. Translating it yields CASRSSWDTQYF.